Listed below are T cell receptor beta chains from one sample, sequenced in a study of CXCR3-negative and CXCR3-positive naive CD8 T cells. From its re-call of the 5' RACE reads, TCRdb lists each CDR3 protein once, without DNA. Its table lists tens of thousands of distinct CDR3 sequences. The sample consisted of naive CXCR3+ CD8+ T cells from blood. The source of these receptors is a human donor in good health. Some clones in this sample may be carry-over from other donors' samples. Both conserved end residues are part of each CDR3.

v_call	j_call	cdr3_aa
TRBV30	TRBJ2-1	CAWSPQDNEQFF
TRBV9	TRBJ2-3	CASTSGTSGDTDTQYF
TRBV11-3	TRBJ1-1	CASSHRDMNTEAFF
TRBV29-1	TRBJ1-1	CSVATGGPEAFF
TRBV7-9	TRBJ2-7	CASSPMGFYEQYF
TRBV12-3/TRBV12-4	TRBJ2-1	CTSSIQIYNEQFF
TRBV29-1	TRBJ2-5	CSVPVGAQETQYF
TRBV5-1	TRBJ2-3	CASSQQGGTTDTQYF
TRBV7-9	TRBJ2-7	CASSSAGVQAGSPYEQYF
TRBV20-1	TRBJ2-7	CSARDWASGYEQYF
TRBV29-1	TRBJ2-5	CSVDWGAETQYF
TRBV9	TRBJ2-1	CASSVDGRPSYNEQFF
TRBV7-2	TRBJ1-4	CASSLTAGGATNEKLFF
TRBV25-1	TRBJ1-1	CASSEFFSQEAFF
TRBV28	TRBJ2-7	CASSSSQGAALESEQYF
TRBV12-3/TRBV12-4	TRBJ2-1	CASGPGTENNEQFF
TRBV29-1	TRBJ2-7	CSVRGVAGRDEQYF
TRBV12-3/TRBV12-4	TRBJ1-2	CASSPIVVSTYYGYTF
TRBV6-6	TRBJ2-2	CASSQGVSGELFF
TRBV12-3/TRBV12-4	TRBJ1-2	CASSPTRQGWGYGYTF
TRBV29-1	TRBJ2-2	CSGGTGGTGELFF
TRBV28	TRBJ2-4	CASSLPPLAKNIQYF
TRBV29-1	TRBJ2-3	CSVDPTSGATDTQYF
TRBV6-4	TRBJ2-3	CASSRGEADTQYF
TRBV9	TRBJ2-7	CASSASGTSSSEQYF
TRBV19	TRBJ1-1	CASSYGQYTEAFF
TRBV20-1	TRBJ2-7	CSASDRGHEQYF
TRBV9	TRBJ2-5	CASSGGGTQYF
TRBV9	TRBJ1-1	CASSSYRAGSLGPEAFF
TRBV6-2/TRBV6-3	TRBJ2-2	CASGRDSNTGELFF
TRBV28	TRBJ2-7	CASSRGQGSYEQYF
TRBV27	TRBJ2-1	CASGDPGHSYNEQFF
TRBV6-2/TRBV6-3	TRBJ2-2	CASSTLSRNTGELFF
TRBV29-1	TRBJ1-1	CSGGGGAEAFF
TRBV29-1	TRBJ1-2	CSVESRGSGYTF
TRBV6-5	TRBJ2-3	CASSYSPGGADTQYF
TRBV7-9	TRBJ2-1	CASSSGQGIYNEQFF
TRBV12-3/TRBV12-4	TRBJ2-5	CASSLYPTRERADQETQYF
TRBV5-1	TRBJ2-1	CASSLAVSVGGPPGYNEQFF
TRBV20-1	TRBJ1-1	CSARESTEAFF
TRBV4-1	TRBJ2-3	CASSQSDTQYF
TRBV7-2	TRBJ2-3	CASSSGNPWRDTQYF
TRBV29-1	TRBJ2-3	CSVDWWGETDTQYF
TRBV5-5	TRBJ1-1	CASKWGVITFF
TRBV5-1	TRBJ2-7	CASSVGQSYEQYF
TRBV7-2	TRBJ2-1	CASSFGGGADEQFF